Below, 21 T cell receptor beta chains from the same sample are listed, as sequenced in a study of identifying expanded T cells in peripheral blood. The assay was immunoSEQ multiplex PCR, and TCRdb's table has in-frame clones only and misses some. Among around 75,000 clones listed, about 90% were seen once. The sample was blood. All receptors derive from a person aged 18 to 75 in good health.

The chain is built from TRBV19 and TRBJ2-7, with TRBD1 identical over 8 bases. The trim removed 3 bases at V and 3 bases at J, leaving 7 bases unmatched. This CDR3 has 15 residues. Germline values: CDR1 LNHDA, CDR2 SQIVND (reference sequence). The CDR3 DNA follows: TGTGCCAGTAGTATCACAGGGGGTCCCGTCTACGAGCAGTACTTC. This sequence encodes CASSITGGPVYEQYF.

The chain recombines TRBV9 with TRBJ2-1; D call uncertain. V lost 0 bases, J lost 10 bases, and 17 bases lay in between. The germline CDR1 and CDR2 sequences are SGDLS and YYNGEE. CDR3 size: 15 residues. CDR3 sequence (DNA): TGTGCCAGCAGCGTAGCCCCAGGATTCCGTCTAGAGCAGTTCTTC. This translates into CASSVAPGFRLEQFF.

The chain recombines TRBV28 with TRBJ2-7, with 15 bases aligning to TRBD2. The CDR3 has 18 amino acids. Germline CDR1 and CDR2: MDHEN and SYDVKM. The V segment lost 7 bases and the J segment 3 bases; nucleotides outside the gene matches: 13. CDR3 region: CASTFTGTSGRKDYEQYF. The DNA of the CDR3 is TGTGCCAGCACCTTTACGGGGACTAGCGGGAGGAAAGACTACGAGCAGTACTTC.

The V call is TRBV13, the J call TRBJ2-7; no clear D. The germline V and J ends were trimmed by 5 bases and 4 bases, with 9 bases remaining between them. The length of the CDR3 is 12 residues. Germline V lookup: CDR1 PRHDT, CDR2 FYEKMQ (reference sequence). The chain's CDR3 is CASSTDRYEQYF. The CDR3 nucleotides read TGTGCCAGCAGCACAGACCGGTACGAGCAGTACTTC.

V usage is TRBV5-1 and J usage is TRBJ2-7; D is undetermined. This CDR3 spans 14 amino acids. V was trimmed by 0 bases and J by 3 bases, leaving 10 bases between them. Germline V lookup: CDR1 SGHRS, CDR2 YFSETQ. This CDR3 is CASSLVPPIYEQYF. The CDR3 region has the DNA TGCGCCAGCAGCTTGGTACCACCAATCTACGAGCAGTACTTC. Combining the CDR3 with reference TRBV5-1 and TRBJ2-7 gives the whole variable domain KAGVTQTPRYLIKTRGQQVTLSCSPISGHRSVSWYQQTPGQGLQFLFEYFSETQRNKGNFPGRFSGRQFSNSRSEMNVSTLELGDSALYLCASSLVPPIYEQYFGPGTRLTVT.

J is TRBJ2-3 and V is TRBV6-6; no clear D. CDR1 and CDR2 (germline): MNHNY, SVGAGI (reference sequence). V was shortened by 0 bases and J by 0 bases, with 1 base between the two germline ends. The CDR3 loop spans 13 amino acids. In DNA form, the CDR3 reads TGTGCCAGCAGTTACTCTAGCACAGATACGCAGTATTTT. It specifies CASSYSSTDTQYF.

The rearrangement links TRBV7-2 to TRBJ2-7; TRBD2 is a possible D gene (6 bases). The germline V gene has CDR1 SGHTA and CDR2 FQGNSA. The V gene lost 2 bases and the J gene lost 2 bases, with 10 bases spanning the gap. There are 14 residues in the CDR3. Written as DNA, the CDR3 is TGTGCCAGCAGCTTACTCGGGGGACCCTACGAGCAGTACTTC. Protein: CASSLLGGPYEQYF.

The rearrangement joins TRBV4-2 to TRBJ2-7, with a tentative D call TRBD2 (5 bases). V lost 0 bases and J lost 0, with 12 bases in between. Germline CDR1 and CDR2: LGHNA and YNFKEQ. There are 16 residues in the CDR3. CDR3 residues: CASSQEWRASSYEQYF. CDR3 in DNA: TGTGCCAGCAGCCAAGAATGGCGGGCCAGCTCCTACGAGCAGTACTTC.

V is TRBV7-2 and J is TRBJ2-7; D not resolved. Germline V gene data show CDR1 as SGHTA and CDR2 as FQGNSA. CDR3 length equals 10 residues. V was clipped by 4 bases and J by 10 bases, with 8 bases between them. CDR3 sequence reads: CASSSETQYF. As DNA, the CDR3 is TGTGCCAGCAGCTCCGAAACACAGTACTTC.

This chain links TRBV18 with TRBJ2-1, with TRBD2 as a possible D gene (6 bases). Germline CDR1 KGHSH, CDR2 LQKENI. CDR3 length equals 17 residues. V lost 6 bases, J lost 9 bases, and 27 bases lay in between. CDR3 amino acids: CASSPTGAGLGYSEQFF. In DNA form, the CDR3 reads TGTGCCAGCTCCCCTACTGGAGCGGGCCTGGGTTACTCTGAGCAGTTCTTC.

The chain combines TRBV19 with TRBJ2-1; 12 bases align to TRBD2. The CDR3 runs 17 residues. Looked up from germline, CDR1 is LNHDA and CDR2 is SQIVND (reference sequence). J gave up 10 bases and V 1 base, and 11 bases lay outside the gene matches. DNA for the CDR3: TGTGCCAGTAGTATAGTATCCCTCGGGCTAGCGGGGGGGGAGCAGTTCTTC. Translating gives CASSIVSLGLAGGEQFF.

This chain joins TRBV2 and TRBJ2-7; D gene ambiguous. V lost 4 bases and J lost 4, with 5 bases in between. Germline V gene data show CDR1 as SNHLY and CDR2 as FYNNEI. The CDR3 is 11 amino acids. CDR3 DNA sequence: TGTGCCAGCAGTGCCACTTACGAGCAGTACTTC. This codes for CASSATYEQYF.

DNA for the CDR3: TGTGCCAGCAGCTTAGCCCATGGGAGAGGCACCGGGGAGCTGTTTTTT. Its translation: CASSLAHGRGTGELFF. The gene calls are TRBV11-2 and TRBJ2-2, with a tentative D call TRBD2 (5 bases). The CDR3 sequence is 16 residues long. Trimming took off 1 base at V and 4 bases at J, with 13 bases between the two ends. CDR1 and CDR2 (germline): SGHAT, FQNNGV.

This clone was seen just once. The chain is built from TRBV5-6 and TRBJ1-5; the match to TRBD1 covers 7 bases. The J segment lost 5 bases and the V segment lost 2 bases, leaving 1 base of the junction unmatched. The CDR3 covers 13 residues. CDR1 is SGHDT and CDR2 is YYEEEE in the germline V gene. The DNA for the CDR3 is TGTGCCAGCAGCTTAGGGGGCTATCAGCCCCAGCATTTT. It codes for CASSLGGYQPQHF.

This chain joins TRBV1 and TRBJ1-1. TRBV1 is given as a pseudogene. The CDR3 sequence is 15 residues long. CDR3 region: CTSSQVLVQNTEAFF. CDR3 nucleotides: TGCACCAGCAGCCAAGTCCTGGTCCAGAACACTGAAGCTTTCTTT.

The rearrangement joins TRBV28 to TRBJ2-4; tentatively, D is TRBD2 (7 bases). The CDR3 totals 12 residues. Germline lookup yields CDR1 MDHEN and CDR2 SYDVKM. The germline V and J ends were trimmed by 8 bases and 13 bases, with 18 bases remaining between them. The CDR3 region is CASGPQGRGQYF. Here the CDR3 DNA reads TGTGCCAGCGGTCCCCAGGGGAGGGGGCAGTACTTC.

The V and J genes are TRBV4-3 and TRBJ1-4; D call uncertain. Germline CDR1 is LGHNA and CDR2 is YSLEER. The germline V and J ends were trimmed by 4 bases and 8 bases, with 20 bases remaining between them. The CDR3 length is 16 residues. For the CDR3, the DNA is TGCGCCAGCAGCCTCGGGGTTTTCGGTTCTGTGGAAAAACTGTTTTTT. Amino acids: CASSLGVFGSVEKLFF.

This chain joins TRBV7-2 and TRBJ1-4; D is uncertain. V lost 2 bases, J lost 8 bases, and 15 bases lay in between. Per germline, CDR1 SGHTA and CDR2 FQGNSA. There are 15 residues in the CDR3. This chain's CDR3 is CASSLTAVEGEKLFF. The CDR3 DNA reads TGTGCCAGCAGCTTAACAGCCGTAGAAGGCGAAAAACTGTTTTTT.

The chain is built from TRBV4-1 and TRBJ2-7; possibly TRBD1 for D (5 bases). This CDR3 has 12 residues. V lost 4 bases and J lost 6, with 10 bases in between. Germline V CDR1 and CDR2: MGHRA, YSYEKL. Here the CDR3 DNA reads TGCGCCAGCAGCCCCCAGGGCCTCGAGCAGTACTTC. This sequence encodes CASSPQGLEQYF.

CDR3 sequence (DNA): TGTGCCACCAGCAGAGATTATAATGTGGACAGAGCTAACTATGGCTACACCTTC. Amino acid sequence: CATSRDYNVDRANYGYTF. The chain combines TRBV15 with TRBJ1-2, with a tentative D call TRBD1 (6 bases). V was shortened by 0 bases and J by 0 bases, with 17 bases between the two germline ends. The CDR3 contains 18 residues. Germline values: CDR1 LNHNV, CDR2 YYDKDF (reference sequence).

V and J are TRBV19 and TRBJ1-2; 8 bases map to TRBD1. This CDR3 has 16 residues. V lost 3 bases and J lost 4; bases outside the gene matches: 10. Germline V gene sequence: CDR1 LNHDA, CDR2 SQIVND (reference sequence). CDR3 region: CASSILGQGRSYGYTF. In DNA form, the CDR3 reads TGTGCCAGTAGTATCCTCGGACAGGGTAGATCCTATGGCTACACCTTC.